These 6 T cell receptor beta chains came from one sample sequenced in a study of blood T cell repertoires in COVID-19. Sequencing used immunoSEQ multiplex PCR; TCRdb keeps in-frame clones, though not all of them. The data show about 440,000 clones, around 88% seen once. Sequenced: peripheral blood. The receptors originated from a woman under 40 with acute or convalescent COVID-19.

The rearrangement joins TRBV7-9 to TRBJ1-2, with D perhaps TRBD1 (6 bases). V lost 2 bases and J lost 3, with 10 bases in between. The CDR3 sequence is 14 residues long. CDR1 and CDR2 (germline): SEHNR, FQNEAQ (reference sequence). The CDR3 is CASSLTGRDYGYTF. The CDR3, as DNA: TGTGCCAGCAGCTTAACAGGGAGGGACTATGGCTACACCTTC.

This chain joins TRBV6-5 and TRBJ2-2; TRBD1 matches 7 bases. Germline V gene sequence: CDR1 MNHEY, CDR2 SVGAGI. CDR3 length: 16 residues. The V gene end was trimmed by 2 bases and the J gene end by 0 bases; junction bases not matched to a gene: 3. CDR3 DNA: TGTGCCAGCAGTTACCAGGGGACAGCGAACACCGGGGAGCTGTTTTTT. Protein product: CASSYQGTANTGELFF.

This chain connects TRBV6-5 to TRBJ2-5, with TRBD1 matching over 7 bases. Germline CDR1 is MNHEY and CDR2 is SVGAGI. V trimming: 6 bases; J trimming: 4 bases; junction bases outside the gene matches: 11. There are 15 residues in the CDR3. For the CDR3, the DNA is TGTGCCAGCAGGACCTCGATCGACAGGGCAGAGACCCAGTACTTC. Protein: CASRTSIDRAETQYF.

J is TRBJ2-2 and V is TRBV5-1; 10 positions agree with TRBD2. V lost 3 bases and J lost 5; bases outside the gene matches: 4. CDR1 SGHRS and CDR2 YFSETQ come from the germline V gene. This CDR3 region has 15 residues. CDR3 in amino acids: CASSYSGGRTGELFF. Written as DNA, the CDR3 is TGCGCCAGCAGCTATAGCGGGGGGCGTACCGGGGAGCTGTTTTTT.

V usage is TRBV5-6 and J usage is TRBJ1-1; D gene unclear. The germline gives CDR1 SGHDT, CDR2 YYEEEE. This CDR3 contains 17 residues. Trimming cost V 2 bases and J 0 bases, with 17 bases left between them. CDR3 nucleotides: TGTGCCAGCAGCTTTCGAGAGAACCGGAGGGTGAACACTGAAGCTTTCTTT. Translated: CASSFRENRRVNTEAFF.

A single count supports this clone. The rearrangement links TRBV2 to TRBJ2-3, with D maybe TRBD1 (7 bases). Per germline, CDR1 SNHLY and CDR2 FYNNEI. The CDR3 loop spans 15 amino acids. V gave up 8 bases and J gave up 1 base, with 16 bases separating them. In DNA form, the CDR3 reads TGTGCCAGCGGGGGGATGGACAGGCGCACAGATACGCAGTATTTT. Residues: CASGGMDRRTDTQYF.